This record looks at one T cell receptor (beta chain) sequence and its context. Antigen specificity is unknown. This sample stems from a study of cytomegalovirus exposure and HLA in healthy donors. Study results and limitations: Evidence from a later analysis indicated that most CMV-associated TCR beta chains looked HLA-restricted.

Losses at the gene ends were 0 bases for V and 3 bases for J; bases not matched to a gene: 3. The CDR3 sequence is 16 residues long. Germline V gives CDR1 SGHTA, CDR2 FQGTGA. Researchers ran the PCR with 60 Vbeta and 13 Jbeta primers. Data came from immunoSEQ multiplex PCR; TCRdb stores just in-frame clones and leaves some out. The sample holds roughly 120,000 clones, approximately 84% seen once. The sequencing sample was made of PBMCs. The source is a man in his forties or fifties in good health and CMV-seronegative. This rearrangement joins TRBV7-3 to TRBJ1-2, with TRBD1 matching 11 bases. The CDR3, as DNA: TGTGCCAGCAGCTTAACGGGACAGGGGGTTCACTATGGCTACACCTTC. Translated, it gives CASSLTGQGVHYGYTF.